This T cell receptor beta chain was found in a study of spatial heterogeneity in lung cancer. Findings and caveats of the study: Higher tumor mutation counts went along with higher counts of expanded intratumoral alpha and beta TCRs.

Stated time point: sample taken at primary tumor resection. There were around 72 donors, all of them untreated patients with early-stage non-small cell lung cancer. Tumor, nontumor lung or frozen PBMC supplied whole RNA that was sequenced unsorted. All TCR cDNA molecules were individually tagged with a unique molecular identifier. TCRdb analysed the 5' RACE reads with MiXCR anew, one entry per CDR3 protein. The sample lists about 2,800 distinct CDR3 sequences; approximately 48% were seen once. This clonotype was counted only a few times. Its antigen is still unknown. V lost 5 bases and J 6 bases, leaving 12 bases between the germline ends. In germline, CDR1 is SGHTA, CDR2 FQGNSA. This CDR3 has 13 amino acids.

Sequenced material: lung tumor tissue, taken at surgery. This chain uses TRBV7-2 with TRBJ2-3; D is possibly TRBD1 (5 bases). This receptor was obtained from a male donor with early-stage non-small cell lung cancer. The CDR3 is CASSIGNRDTQYF. In DNA, the CDR3 is TGTGCCAGCAGCATCGGAAACAGGGATACGCAGTATTTT.